Detailed here is one T cell receptor (beta chain). The PCR contained 60 Vbeta and 13 Jbeta primers. TCRdb's copy holds only in-frame clones and misses some; the assay was immunoSEQ multiplex PCR. The sample comprises approximately 150,000 clones, around 86% of which are singletons, and approximately 2.1% rests with the top ten. This CDR3 contains 13 residues. The germline V gene has CDR1 SGHKS and CDR2 YYEKEE (reference sequence). V gave up 1 base and J gave up 14 bases, with 16 bases separating them. The source of the sample is a study of cytomegalovirus exposure and HLA in healthy donors. This TCR derives from a male donor in good health and CMV-seronegative. This chain joins TRBV5-5 and TRBJ2-1; D possibly corresponds to TRBD2 (5 bases). Sequencing input: PBMCs. The CDR3 DNA is TGTGCCAGCAGCTTGCCAACTAGGATTCAGGAGTTCTTC. Translating gives CASSLPTRIQEFF.